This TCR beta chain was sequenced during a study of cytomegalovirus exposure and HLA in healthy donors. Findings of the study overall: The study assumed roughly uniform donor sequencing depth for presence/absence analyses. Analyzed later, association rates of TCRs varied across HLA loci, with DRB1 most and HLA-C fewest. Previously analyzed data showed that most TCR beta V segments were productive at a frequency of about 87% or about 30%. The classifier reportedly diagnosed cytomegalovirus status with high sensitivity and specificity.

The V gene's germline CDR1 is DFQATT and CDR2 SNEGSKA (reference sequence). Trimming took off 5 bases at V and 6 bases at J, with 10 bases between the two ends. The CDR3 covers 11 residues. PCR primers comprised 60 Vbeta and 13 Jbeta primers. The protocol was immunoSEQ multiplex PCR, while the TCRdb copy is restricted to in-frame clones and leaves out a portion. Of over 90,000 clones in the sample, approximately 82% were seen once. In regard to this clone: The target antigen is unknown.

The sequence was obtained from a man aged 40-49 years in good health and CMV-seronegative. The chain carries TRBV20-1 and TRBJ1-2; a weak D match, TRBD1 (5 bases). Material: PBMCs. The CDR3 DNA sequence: TGCAGTGCTGGACCACAGGATGGCTACACCTTC. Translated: CSAGPQDGYTF.